This is a list of T cell receptor beta chains from one sample in a study of CD8+ T cells in alopecia areata. TCRdb's table, derived via immunoSEQ multiplex PCR, lists solely in-frame clones and lacks some. In the table there are roughly 170,000 clones, around 60% of which are singletons. Sequencing was performed on CD4+ T cells sorted from blood, taken at week 0. The source is a human donor with alopecia areata. Each CDR3 is given with its conserved first and last residue. D genes are given only for firm matches. Some rows have no size entry. The others give once, few or many, or a class for an expanded clone.

J: TRBJ2-7
D: .
V: TRBV7-9
size: .
CDR3: CASSPHYEQYF
DNA: TGTGCCAGCAGCCCACACTACGAGCAGTACTTC

J: TRBJ2-1
D: .
V: TRBV18
size: .
CDR3: CASSPRPADEQFF
DNA: TGTGCCAGCTCACCACGGCCCGCGGATGAGCAGTTCTTC

J: TRBJ2-7
D: TRBD1
V: TRBV29-1
size: .
CDR3: CSVDIRTGGYEQYF
DNA: TGCAGCGTTGATATAAGGACAGGGGGTTACGAGCAGTACTTC

J: TRBJ1-2
D: .
V: TRBV5-1
size: few
CDR3: CASSLDVRGGNGYTF
DNA: TGCGCCAGCAGCTTGGATGTCAGGGGAGGAAATGGCTACACCTTC

J: TRBJ1-1
D: .
V: TRBV30
size: few
CDR3: CAWRREGTMNTEAFF
DNA: TGTGCCTGGAGGCGGGAGGGCACAATGAACACTGAAGCTTTCTTT

J: TRBJ1-2
D: TRBD1
V: TRBV4-1
size: .
CDR3: CASSRGSGQSPYGYTF
DNA: TGCGCCAGCAGCCGGGGGTCGGGACAGTCCCCTTATGGCTACACCTTC

J: TRBJ2-1
D: .
V: TRBV27
size: .
CDR3: CASSTFLGLGNEQFF
DNA: TGTGCCAGCAGTACCTTCCTAGGATTGGGCAATGAGCAGTTCTTC

J: TRBJ2-5
D: .
V: TRBV20-1
size: .
CDR3: CSASTLETQYF
DNA: TGCAGTGCGTCCACCCTGGAGACCCAGTACTTC

J: TRBJ2-5
D: TRBD2
V: TRBV7-9
size: few
CDR3: CASSSSGGAVETQYF
DNA: TGTGCCAGCAGCTCTAGCGGGGGGGCCGTAGAGACCCAGTACTTC

J: TRBJ1-1
D: TRBD1
V: TRBV6-5
size: .
CDR3: CASSYSDRVAAFF
DNA: TGTGCCAGCAGTTACTCGGACAGGGTTGCAGCTTTCTTT

J: TRBJ1-1
D: .
V: TRBV6-5
size: .
CDR3: CASSYSVQGNTEAFF
DNA: TGTGCCAGCAGTTACTCGGTGCAGGGGAACACTGAAGCTTTCTTT

J: TRBJ1-2
D: TRBD1
V: TRBV10-3
size: few
CDR3: CAISAGDRGRDYGYTF
DNA: TGTGCCATCAGTGCTGGGGACAGGGGGCGCGACTATGGCTACACCTTC

J: TRBJ1-4
D: .
V: TRBV29-1
size: .
CDR3: CSVEIDRINEKLFF
DNA: TGCAGCGTTGAAATCGACAGGATAAATGAAAAACTGTTTTTT

J: TRBJ2-7
D: TRBD2
V: TRBV7-2
size: .
CDR3: CASSLEIAGGPYEQYF
DNA: TGTGCCAGCAGCTTAGAGATAGCGGGGGGCCCCTACGAGCAGTACTTC

J: TRBJ2-2
D: .
V: TRBV15
size: .
CDR3: CATSRDIRTAGVAGELFF
DNA: TGTGCCACCAGCAGAGATATAAGGACGGCAGGGGTGGCCGGGGAGCTGTTTTTT

J: TRBJ2-2
D: .
V: TRBV25-1
size: few
CDR3: CASSRGNTGELFF
DNA: TGTGCCAGCAGTCGCGGGAACACCGGGGAGCTGTTTTTT

J: TRBJ2-3
D: TRBD1
V: TRBV29-1
size: .
CDR3: CSAQGASDTQYF
DNA: TGCAGCGCCCAGGGGGCATCGGATACGCAGTATTTT